Presented here are 23 T cell receptor beta chains from one specimen sequenced in a study of T cells after yellow fever vaccination. TCRdb reanalysed the 5' RACE reads using MiXCR and keeps one entry per CDR3 protein. This sample has roughly 320,000 distinct CDR3 sequences, with approximately 11% found just once. This material consisted of CD4+ T cells sorted from PBMCs, taken 45 days after the yellow fever booster vaccination. These receptor sequences come from a man aged 18 to 30 who received the YFV17D yellow fever vaccine.

A note on this clonotype: At one of its ends the junction is not consistent with the germline gene, which may arise from a read error. The rearrangement links TRBV5-1 to TRBJ2-7; D perhaps matches TRBD1 (6 bases). The CDR3 extends over 14 amino acids. Looked up from germline, CDR1 is SGHRS and CDR2 is YFSETQ. This chain's CDR3 is CASSYLSRDTARDF. The CDR3 coding sequence is TGCGCCAGCAGCTACCTCTCACGGGACACCGCCCGGGACTTC.

This clonotype has ten or more counts. The chain has TRBV18 and TRBJ1-2; D is unresolved. The CDR3 has 13 residues. The germline V gene encodes CDR1 KGHSH and CDR2 LQKENI. Trimming left V 0 bases short and J 8 bases short, with 10 bases between. As DNA, the CDR3 is TGTGCCAGCTCACCACCGTCGGGGTTCGGCTACACCTTC. It is translated as CASSPPSGFGYTF.

V usage is TRBV6-6 and J usage is TRBJ1-5; D is undetermined. Germline values: CDR1 MNHNY, CDR2 SVGAGI (reference sequence). This CDR3 comprises 14 residues. Between the trimmed V and J ends, which lost 2 bases and 3 bases, there was a span of 8 bases. Here the CDR3 reads CASSYGGDNQPQHF. DNA of the CDR3: TGTGCCAGCAGTTACGGCGGGGACAATCAGCCCCAGCATTTT.

This clonotype has a handful of counts. The chain carries TRBV5-6 and TRBJ2-7; the match to TRBD1 covers 11 bases. This CDR3 is 15 amino acids long. V shed 5 bases, J shed 5 bases, and the junction held 9 bases outside the gene matches. CDR1 is SGHDT and CDR2 is YYEEEE in the germline V gene. CDR3 nucleotides: TGTGCCAGCAGGGAACAAGGACAGGGGGCCAACGAGCAGTACGTC. Translation: CASREQGQGANEQYV.

This chain joins TRBV15 and TRBJ1-4, with D tentatively TRBD1 (5 bases). V lost 0 bases to trimming and J lost 8 bases, with 22 bases between them. The germline CDR1 and CDR2 sequences are LNHNV and YYDKDF (reference sequence). This CDR3 contains 18 residues. The DNA for the CDR3 is TGTGCCACCAGCAGAGATAGTCCCTCCACCAGGGAGGACGAAAAACTGTTTTTT. This codes for CATSRDSPSTREDEKLFF.

This chain links TRBV24-1 with TRBJ2-3, with 10 bases aligning to TRBD1. Losses at the gene ends were 3 bases for V and 4 bases for J; bases not matched to a gene: 6. Germline CDR1 and CDR2: KGHDR and SFDVKD. The CDR3 sequence is 16 residues long. The CDR3 protein is CATSDPRQGAPDTQYF. The DNA of the CDR3 is TGTGCCACCAGTGATCCAAGACAGGGGGCCCCAGATACGCAGTATTTT.

This clonotype occurred a few times. The rearrangement joins TRBV6-5 to TRBJ2-5; D is perhaps TRBD1 (5 bases). Germline-derived CDR1 and CDR2 are MNHEY and SVGAGI. This CDR3 is built from 14 residues. Trimming pared 6 bases from V and 2 bases from J, leaving 13 bases between. DNA of the CDR3: TGTGCCAGCAGGCGACAGCTTCGACAAGAGACCCAGTACTTC. It translates to CASRRQLRQETQYF.

V is TRBV7-9 and J is TRBJ2-1; unclear D gene. The V end lost 7 bases, the J end lost 7 bases, and 8 bases lay between the germline ends. This CDR3 contains 11 residues. Germline loops: CDR1 SEHNR, CDR2 FQNEAQ (reference sequence). The CDR3 region is CASKGWNEQFF. The CDR3 DNA sequence: TGTGCCAGCAAGGGATGGAATGAGCAGTTCTTC.

The rearrangement uses TRBV28 and TRBJ2-7; D not certain. V lost 11 bases to trimming and J lost 1 base, with 15 bases between them. The CDR3 extends over 13 amino acids. Germline lookup yields CDR1 MDHEN and CDR2 SYDVKM. In DNA, the CDR3 is TGTGCCTCCAAGGGCCCCGGTTCCTACGAGCAGTACGTC. Translation gives CASKGPGSYEQYV.

The table lists this clonotype with a few counts. The chain has TRBV19 and TRBJ2-5; perhaps TRBD2 as D (5 bases). Trimming took 1 base from V and 4 from J, leaving 10 bases between them. The V gene's germline CDR1 is LNHDA and CDR2 SQIVND (reference sequence). This CDR3 is 14 amino acids long. CDR3 DNA: TGTGCCAGTAGTATAGGCCGGGCGGGAGAGACCCAGTACTTC. Protein: CASSIGRAGETQYF.

In its sample, this clonotype was seen a few times. This chain uses TRBV5-1 with TRBJ1-4; D might be TRBD1 (5 bases). V was pared by 6 bases and J by 0 bases, with 9 bases between. This CDR3 has 14 residues. Germline V gene data show CDR1 as SGHRS and CDR2 as YFSETQ. The CDR3 here is CASKQTATNEKLFF. DNA of the CDR3: TGCGCCAGCAAGCAGACAGCAACTAATGAAAAACTGTTTTTT.

This clonotype was observed a handful of times. The V and J genes are TRBV5-6 and TRBJ1-2, with 7 nucleotides matching TRBD1. V dropped 2 bases and J dropped 6; count of bases not matched to a gene: 7. Germline assignment: CDR1 SGHDT and CDR2 YYEEEE. The CDR3 sequence is 14 residues long. The DNA of the CDR3 is TGTGCCAGCAGCTTTCGTGGACAGGCACATGGCTACACCTTC. Protein sequence: CASSFRGQAHGYTF.

This clonotype has only a few counts. The chain recombines TRBV6-1 with TRBJ1-5; D is perhaps TRBD1 (6 bases). Trimming stripped 11 bases from V and 3 bases from J, with 17 bases between. Germline V gene data show CDR1 as MNHNS and CDR2 as SASEGT. CDR3 length: 14 amino acids. CDR3 coding DNA: TGTGCCGGTTCGTGGGGGGGGGCCAATCAGCCCCAGCATTTT. Protein sequence: CAGSWGGANQPQHF.

This clonotype was seen more than once but under ten times. The chain recombines TRBV5-4 with TRBJ1-1; D is possibly TRBD1 (5 bases). Germline loops: CDR1 SGHNT, CDR2 YYREEE (reference sequence). There are 14 residues in the CDR3. Trimming cost V 4 bases and J 1 base, with 11 bases left between them. The CDR3 here is CASSEGRANTEAFF. CDR3 nucleotides: TGTGCCAGCAGCGAGGGACGGGCGAACACTGAAGCTTTCTTT.

This clonotype was recorded a few times. This chain links TRBV3-1 with TRBJ2-1; D may be TRBD2 (5 bases). Germline-derived CDR1 and CDR2 are LGHDT and YNNKEL (reference sequence). The CDR3 has 13 amino acids. Trimming pared 5 bases from V and 3 bases from J, leaving 8 bases between. CDR3 amino acids: CASSTRGYNEQFF. The CDR3 nucleotides are TGTGCCAGCAGCACCCGGGGCTACAATGAGCAGTTCTTC.

This clonotype was counted only a few times. V gene TRBV5-1 combines with J gene TRBJ2-1; D possibly uses TRBD1 or TRBD2 (5 bases each). This CDR3 is built from 14 residues. Germline lookup yields CDR1 SGHRS and CDR2 YFSETQ. V was cut by 0 bases and J by 9 bases, with 13 bases left in between. The CDR3 DNA reads as TGCGCCAGCAGCTTGGGGGACGGCCCCGGTGAGCAGTTCTTC. It codes for CASSLGDGPGEQFF.

V gene TRBV4-2 combines with J gene TRBJ1-4; D is possibly TRBD1 (5 bases). V dropped 0 bases and J dropped 0 bases, with 20 bases sitting between them. The germline gives CDR1 LGHNA, CDR2 YNFKEQ. CDR3 size: 20 residues. CDR3 DNA: TGTGCCAGCAGCCAAGAGCCTCGCGGGGCAGGGAGTGCAACTAATGAAAAACTGTTTTTT. It translates to CASSQEPRGAGSATNEKLFF.

This clonotype was counted a few times. The V and J genes are TRBV6-5 and TRBJ2-5; TRBD2 matches at 12 bases. Trimming cost V 5 bases and J 7 bases; bases outside gene matches: 5. The CDR3 length is 14 residues. The germline CDR1 and CDR2 sequences are MNHEY and SVGAGI. The DNA of the CDR3 is TGTGCCAGCAGTCGGACTAGCGGGGTGACGACCCAGTACTTC. This encodes CASSRTSGVTTQYF.

Only a few counts were recorded for this clonotype. This rearrangement joins TRBV5-1 to TRBJ2-2, with D maybe TRBD1 (5 bases). The germline gives CDR1 SGHRS, CDR2 YFSETQ. Deletions cut 4 bases from V and 3 bases from J, with 16 bases between. The CDR3 extends over 16 amino acids. The CDR3 protein is CASSLQGRRYTGELFF. DNA of the CDR3: TGCGCCAGCAGCCTCCAGGGCAGGCGCTACACCGGGGAGCTGTTTTTT.

The sample holds a few counts of this clonotype. The chain carries TRBV10-3 and TRBJ2-3, with 12 bases aligning to TRBD2. Germline V lookup: CDR1 ENHRY, CDR2 SYGVKD. CDR3 length: 15 residues. V was pared by 8 bases and J by 2 bases, with 5 bases of the junction left unmatched. The CDR3 region has the DNA TGTGCCATCCGGACTAGCGGGGTAAACACAGATACGCAGTATTTT. Protein product: CAIRTSGVNTDTQYF.

This clonotype was detected a few times. The rearrangement links TRBV20-1 to TRBJ1-1, with TRBD1 identical over 8 bases. The CDR3 totals 11 residues. The germline gives CDR1 DFQATT, CDR2 SNEGSKA (reference sequence). The CDR3 DNA follows: TGCAGAGTAGACAGGGGTGGGAAAGCTTTCTTT. This encodes CRVDRGGKAFF.

V and J are TRBV28 and TRBJ1-1, with D unresolved. The V and J ends lost 5 bases and 3 bases respectively, with 16 bases between them. Germline V gives CDR1 MDHEN, CDR2 SYDVKM. The CDR3 consists of 15 residues. For the CDR3, the DNA is TGTGCCAGCAGTCCGTATCCTCGGACGGACACTGAAGCTTTCTTT. It codes for CASSPYPRTDTEAFF.

The chain carries TRBV29-1 and TRBJ1-2; no reliable D call. This CDR3 is 12 amino acids long. Germline V gene sequence: CDR1 SQVTM, CDR2 ANQGSEA. The DNA for the CDR3 is TGCACCACTAGGACGGTATCCTATGGCTACACCTTC. Its protein is CTTRTVSYGYTF. Filled out from reference TRBV29-1 and TRBJ1-2, the complete variable domain reads SAVISQKPSRDICQRGTSLTIQCQVDSQVTMMFWYRQQPGQSLTLIATANQGSEATYESGFVIDKFPISRPNLTFSTLTVSNMSPEDSSIYLCTTRTVSYGYTFGSGTRLTVV.